Below, 10 T cell receptor beta chains from the same sample are listed, as sequenced in a study of blood T cells in healthy people across ages. Together with a sample-barcoded 5' primer, a J-beta primer mix was included in a second PCR lasting about 7 to 11 cycles. TCRdb re-analysed the 5' RACE reads in MiXCR, keeping a single row per CDR3 protein. Counted here are some 700,000 distinct CDR3 sequences, 35% to 45% occurring once; the ten biggest clones make up around a fifth. The sequenced sample was blood. The source of these receptors is a woman aged 55-70 years in good health.

This rearrangement joins TRBV5-1 to TRBJ2-5; perhaps D is TRBD1 or TRBD2 (5 bases each). CDR3 length: 15 residues. V shed 3 bases and J shed 2 bases, with 14 bases lying between them. CDR1 and CDR2 (germline): SGHRS, YFSETQ. CDR3 residues: CASSSSGTAQETQYF. CDR3 bases: TGCGCCAGCAGCTCCTCCGGGACCGCACAAGAGACCCAGTACTTC. Full variable domain (remainder filled in from reference TRBV5-1 and TRBJ2-5): KAGVTQTPRYLIKTRGQQVTLSCSPISGHRSVSWYQQTPGQGLQFLFEYFSETQRNKGNFPGRFSGRQFSNSRSEMNVSTLELGDSALYLCASSSSGTAQETQYFGPGTRLLVL.

This chain links TRBV20-1 with TRBJ1-5; 9 bases match TRBD1. This CDR3 has 13 amino acids. V trimming: 5 bases; J trimming: 6 bases; junction bases outside the gene matches: 5. The germline gives CDR1 DFQATT, CDR2 SNEGSKA (reference sequence). The DNA for the CDR3 is TGCAGTGCTCGGACAGGGGATGGTCAGCCCCAGCATTTT. This sequence encodes CSARTGDGQPQHF.

This clonotype was counted only a few times. The rearrangement links TRBV4-2 to TRBJ1-5; the D is unclear. The V and J ends lost 0 bases and 3 bases respectively, with 9 bases between them. This CDR3 has 15 residues. The germline CDR1 and CDR2 sequences are LGHNA and YNFKEQ. The CDR3 nucleotides read TGTGCCAGCAGCCAAGAACTGGAAAACAATCAGCCCCAGCATTTT. This encodes CASSQELENNQPQHF.

This clonotype has just a few counts. The genes are TRBV12-3 or TRBV12-4 and TRBJ1-2; weak D call: TRBD1 (5 bases). The CDR3 length is 14 residues. Trimming left V 5 bases short and J 4 bases short, with 14 bases between. For the CDR3, the DNA is TGTGCCAGCAGTCGGCCAAACGGGGCCTATGGCTACACCTTC. As protein: CASSRPNGAYGYTF.

In this sample, this clonotype turned up once. The chain links TRBV7-9 to TRBJ1-2, with a tentative D call TRBD1 (5 bases). The germline V gene has CDR1 SEHNR and CDR2 FQNEAQ (reference sequence). This CDR3 has 13 residues. V lost 1 base to trimming and J lost 8 bases, with 11 bases between them. Here the CDR3 DNA reads TGTGCCAGCAGCTTAGGGGGACCCCCAGGCTACACCTTC. Amino acid sequence: CASSLGGPPGYTF.

This chain links TRBV18 with TRBJ1-2; TRBD1 agrees at 8 bases. The germline V gene has CDR1 KGHSH and CDR2 LQKENI. This CDR3 contains 15 residues. Trimming removed 3 bases from V and 0 bases from J; junction bases left unmatched: 3. The CDR3 reads CASSPLDRANYGYTF. The CDR3, as DNA: TGTGCCAGCTCACCCCTGGACAGGGCTAACTATGGCTACACCTTC.

This clonotype was detected many times. This chain links TRBV29-1 with TRBJ2-1; TRBD2 might be the D (7 bases). This CDR3 region has 14 residues. V was cut by 2 bases and J by 4 bases, with 12 bases left in between. CDR1 SQVTM and CDR2 ANQGSEA come from the germline V gene. CDR3 DNA sequence: TGCAGCGTTGAAAGGGAGGGGGGATACAATGAGCAGTTCTTC. It encodes CSVEREGGYNEQFF.

The chain carries TRBV6-5 and TRBJ2-5; weak D call: TRBD2 (6 bases). CDR1 and CDR2 from the germline V gene are MNHEY and SVGAGI. The CDR3 sequence is 11 residues long. Deletions cut 8 bases from V and 11 bases from J, with 15 bases between. CDR3 protein: CASRGYNEQYF. Written as DNA, the CDR3 is TGTGCCAGCCGGGGGTACAATGAGCAGTACTTC.

In its sample, this clonotype was seen a few times. The chain carries TRBV5-1 and TRBJ2-7; TRBD1 matches at 7 bases. J lost 7 bases, V lost 3 bases, and 13 bases had no gene match. CDR3 size: 15 residues. The germline CDR1 and CDR2 sequences are SGHRS and YFSETQ. CDR3 protein: CASSYTGTAEEEQYF. CDR3 coding DNA: TGCGCCAGCAGCTACACCGGGACAGCAGAGGAAGAGCAGTACTTC.

This clonotype was seen once. Mismatch with germline at one junction end may stem from a read error. The chain combines TRBV4-1 with TRBJ2-3; 11 bases map to TRBD2. From germline, CDR1 is MGHRA and CDR2 YSYEKL. CDR3 length equals 14 residues. The CDR3 is CAGSLGLAGDTQYF. The CDR3 nucleotides are TGCGCCGGCAGCTTAGGACTAGCGGGAGATACGCAGTATTTT.